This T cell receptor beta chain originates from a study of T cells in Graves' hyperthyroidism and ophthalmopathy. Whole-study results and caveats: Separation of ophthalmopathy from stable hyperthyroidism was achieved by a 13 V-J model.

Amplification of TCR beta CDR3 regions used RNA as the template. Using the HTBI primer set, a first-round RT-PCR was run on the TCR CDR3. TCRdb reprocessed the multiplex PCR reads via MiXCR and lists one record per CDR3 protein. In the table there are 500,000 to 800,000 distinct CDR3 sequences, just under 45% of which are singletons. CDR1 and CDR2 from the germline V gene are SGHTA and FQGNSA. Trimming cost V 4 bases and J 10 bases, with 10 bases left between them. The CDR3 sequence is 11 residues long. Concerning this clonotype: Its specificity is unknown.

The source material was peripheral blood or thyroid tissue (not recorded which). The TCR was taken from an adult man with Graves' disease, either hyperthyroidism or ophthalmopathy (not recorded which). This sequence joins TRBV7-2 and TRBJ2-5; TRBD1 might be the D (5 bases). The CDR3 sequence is CASSSMDIQYF. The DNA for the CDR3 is TGTGCCAGCAGCTCTATGGACATCCAGTACTTC.